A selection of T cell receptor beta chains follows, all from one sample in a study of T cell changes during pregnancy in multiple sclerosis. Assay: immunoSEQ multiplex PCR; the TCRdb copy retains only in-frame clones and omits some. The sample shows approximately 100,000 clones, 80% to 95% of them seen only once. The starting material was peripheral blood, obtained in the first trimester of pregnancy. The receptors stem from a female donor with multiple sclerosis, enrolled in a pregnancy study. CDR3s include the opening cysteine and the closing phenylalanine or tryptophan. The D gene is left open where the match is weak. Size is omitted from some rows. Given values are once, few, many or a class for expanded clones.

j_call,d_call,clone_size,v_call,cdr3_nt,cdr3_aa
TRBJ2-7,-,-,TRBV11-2,TGTGCCAGCAGCTTAGACTATGTCTACGAGCAGTACTTC,CASSLDYVYEQYF
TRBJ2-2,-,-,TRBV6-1,TGTGCCAGCAGTCGGGTCTCAGGAGGGACCGGGGAGCTGTTTTTT,CASSRVSGGTGELFF
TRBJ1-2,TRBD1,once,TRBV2,TGTGCCAGCAGACCGGGACAGGGGAACTATGGCTACACCTTC,CASRPGQGNYGYTF
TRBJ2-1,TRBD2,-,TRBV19,TGTGCCAGTACCACTGGGGTAACTAGCGGGGGACACAATGAGCAGTTCTTC,CASTTGVTSGGHNEQFF
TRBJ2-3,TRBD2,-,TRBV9,TGTGCCAGCAGCGTAGGATCTAGCGGGGGAGTATCGGATACGCAGTATTTT,CASSVGSSGGVSDTQYF
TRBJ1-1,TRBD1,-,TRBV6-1,TGTGCCAGCAGTGAAAGACAGGGTTGGAAAAAGGGCACTGAAGCTTTCTTT,CASSERQGWKKGTEAFF
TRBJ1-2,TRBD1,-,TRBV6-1,TGTGCCAGCAGTGAAGGACAGGGGACTAACTATGGCTACACCTTC,CASSEGQGTNYGYTF
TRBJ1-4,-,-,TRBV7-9,TGTGCCAGCAGCTTATTCCGCCAGGGTAGCAAAAAACTGTTTTTT,CASSLFRQGSKKLFF
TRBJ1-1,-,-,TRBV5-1,TGCGCCAGCAGCTTGGGTTCAATAGGGAGCAACACTGAAGCTTTCTTT,CASSLGSIGSNTEAFF
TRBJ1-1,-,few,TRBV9,TGTGCCAGCAGCGTAGGTACGGGGGGAACTGAAGCTTTCTTT,CASSVGTGGTEAFF
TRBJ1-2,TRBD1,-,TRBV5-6,TGTGCCAGCAGCTTGGGAAGACAGGGTCCGTATAACTATGGCTACACCTTC,CASSLGRQGPYNYGYTF
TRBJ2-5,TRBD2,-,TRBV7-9,TGTGCCAGCAGCCTCGGACTAGCGAGGACCCAGTACTTC,CASSLGLARTQYF
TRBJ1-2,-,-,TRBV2,TGTGCCAGCAGGAATCAGGGGAACTATGGCTACACCTTC,CASRNQGNYGYTF
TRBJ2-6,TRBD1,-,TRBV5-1,TGCGCCAGCAGCCCGAGACAGGGGGCTGGGGCCAACGTCCTGACTTTC,CASSPRQGAGANVLTF
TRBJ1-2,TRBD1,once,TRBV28,TGTGCCAGCAGCCCTACAGGGGGTCCTAACTATGGCTACACCTTC,CASSPTGGPNYGYTF
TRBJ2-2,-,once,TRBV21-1,TGTGCCAGCAGGAGTTTTCAGGGGAAGAACACCGGGGAGCTGTTTTTT,CASRSFQGKNTGELFF
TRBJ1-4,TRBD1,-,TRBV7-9,TGTGCCAGCAGCTTACCGAAACAGGGGGCCTGGGAAAAACTGTTTTTT,CASSLPKQGAWEKLFF
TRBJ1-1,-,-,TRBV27,TGTGCCAGCAGTTTATCGGGTGGGCGACACACTGAAGCTTTCTTT,CASSLSGGRHTEAFF
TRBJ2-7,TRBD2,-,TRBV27,TGTGCCAGCAGGATTAGCGGGGATACCGCCTACGAGCAGTACTTC,CASRISGDTAYEQYF
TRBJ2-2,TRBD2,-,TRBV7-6,TGTGCCAGCAGCTTAGGACTAGCGGGGGGGCCCGTCAACGGGGAGCTGTTTTTT,CASSLGLAGGPVNGELFF
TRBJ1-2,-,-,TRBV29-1,TGCAGCGTTGAGTCCCAGACAGGCTATGGCTACACCTTC,CSVESQTGYGYTF
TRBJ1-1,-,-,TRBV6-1,TGTGCCAGCAGTGAAGTCGGGAGTTACACTGAAGCTTTCTTT,CASSEVGSYTEAFF
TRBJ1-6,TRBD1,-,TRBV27,TGTGCCAGCAGCACCTTAACAGGGGGCAATTCACCCCTCCACTTT,CASSTLTGGNSPLHF
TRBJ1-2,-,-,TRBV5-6,TGTGCCAGCAGCCCCTATTCTGAGCTCTATGGCTACACCTTC,CASSPYSELYGYTF
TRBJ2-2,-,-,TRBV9,TGTGCCAGCAGCGTAGGTGGTAGCTACCCGAACACCGGGGAGCTGTTTTTT,CASSVGGSYPNTGELFF
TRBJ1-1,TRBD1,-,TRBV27,TGTGCCAGCAGTTTATACGGTGGACAGGGGTTAAAAAACACTGAAGCTTTCTTT,CASSLYGGQGLKNTEAFF
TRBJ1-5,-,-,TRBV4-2,TGTGCCAGCAGCCAAGAGGCCAGGGCAGCTCAGCCCCAGCATTTT,CASSQEARAAQPQHF
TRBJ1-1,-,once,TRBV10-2,TGCGCCAGCAAGGGGGTGGGAACTGAAGCTTTCTTT,CASKGVGTEAFF
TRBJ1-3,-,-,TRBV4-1,TGCGCCAGCAGCCAAGAGAGTCACTCTGGAAACACCATATATTTT,CASSQESHSGNTIYF
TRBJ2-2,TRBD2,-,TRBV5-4,TGTGCCAGCAGCTTGGCGGGGGGATGGGAGCTGTTTTTT,CASSLAGGWELFF
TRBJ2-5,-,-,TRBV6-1,TGTGCCAGCAGTGGTTCCGACAGAATTCAAGAGACCCAGTACTTC,CASSGSDRIQETQYF
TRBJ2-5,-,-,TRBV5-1,TGCGCCAGCAGCTCGGGGAGAGGTCAGGTTCAAGAGACCCAGTACTTC,CASSSGRGQVQETQYF
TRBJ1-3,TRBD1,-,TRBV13,TGTGCCAGCAGCACCCGGGACAGTGCTGGAAACACCATATATTTT,CASSTRDSAGNTIYF
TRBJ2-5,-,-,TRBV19,TGTGCCAGTAGTATACCCGTCGGGACTGGAGAGACCCAGTACTTC,CASSIPVGTGETQYF
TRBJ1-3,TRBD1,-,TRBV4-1,TGCGCCAGCAGCCCGGGACAGGGAAACACCATATATTTT,CASSPGQGNTIYF
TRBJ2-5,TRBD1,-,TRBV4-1,TGCGCCAGCAGCCAAGGTGACAGGGCAGAGACCCAGTACTTC,CASSQGDRAETQYF
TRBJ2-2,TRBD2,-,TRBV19,TGTGCCAGTAGACGGGGACTAGCGAACACCGGGGAGCTGTTTTTT,CASRRGLANTGELFF
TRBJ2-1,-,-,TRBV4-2,TGTGCCAGCAGCCAAGAGAACGGGGGGCCCTACAATGAGCAGTTCTTC,CASSQENGGPYNEQFF